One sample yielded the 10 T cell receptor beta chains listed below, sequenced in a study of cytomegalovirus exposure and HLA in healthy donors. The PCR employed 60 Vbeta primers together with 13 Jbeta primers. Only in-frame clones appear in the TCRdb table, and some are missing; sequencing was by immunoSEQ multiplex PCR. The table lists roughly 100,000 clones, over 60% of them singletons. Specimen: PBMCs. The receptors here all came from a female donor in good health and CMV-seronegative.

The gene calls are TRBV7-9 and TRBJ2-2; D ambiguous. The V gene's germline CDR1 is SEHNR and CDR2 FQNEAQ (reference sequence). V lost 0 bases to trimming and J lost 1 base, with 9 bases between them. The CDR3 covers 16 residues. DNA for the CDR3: TGTGCCAGCAGCTTAGCCCAGGCTTTGAACACCGGGGAGCTGTTTTTT. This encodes CASSLAQALNTGELFF.

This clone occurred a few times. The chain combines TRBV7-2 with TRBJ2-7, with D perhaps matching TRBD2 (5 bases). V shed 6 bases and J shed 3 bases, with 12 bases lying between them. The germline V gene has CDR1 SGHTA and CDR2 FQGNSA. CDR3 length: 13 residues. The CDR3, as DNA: TGTGCCAGCAGTCGTAATGGAGGCTACGAGCAGTACTTC. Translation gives CASSRNGGYEQYF.

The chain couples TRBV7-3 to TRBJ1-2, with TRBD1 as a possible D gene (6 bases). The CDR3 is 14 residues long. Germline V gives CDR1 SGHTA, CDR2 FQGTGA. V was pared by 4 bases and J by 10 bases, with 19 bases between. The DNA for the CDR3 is TGTGCCAGCAGCTCCGATGGAGGACAGAGGGTCTACACCTTC. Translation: CASSSDGGQRVYTF.

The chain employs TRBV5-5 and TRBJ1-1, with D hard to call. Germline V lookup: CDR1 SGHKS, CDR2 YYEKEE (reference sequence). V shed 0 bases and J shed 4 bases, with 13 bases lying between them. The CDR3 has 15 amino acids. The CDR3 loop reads CASSLALPGGTEAFF. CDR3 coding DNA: TGTGCCAGCAGCTTGGCCCTTCCGGGAGGCACTGAAGCTTTCTTT.

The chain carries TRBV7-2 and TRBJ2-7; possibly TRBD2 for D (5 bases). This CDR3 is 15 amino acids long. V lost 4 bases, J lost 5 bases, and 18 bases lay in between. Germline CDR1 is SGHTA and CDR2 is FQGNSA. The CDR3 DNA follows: TGTGCCAGCAGCTCCTTAGCGTGGGAAGCCAACGAGCAGTACTTC. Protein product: CASSSLAWEANEQYF.

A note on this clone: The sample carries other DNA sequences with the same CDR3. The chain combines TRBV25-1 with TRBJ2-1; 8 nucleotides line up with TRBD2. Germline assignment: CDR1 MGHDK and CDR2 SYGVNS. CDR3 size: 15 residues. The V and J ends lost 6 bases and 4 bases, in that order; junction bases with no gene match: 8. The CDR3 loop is CASSGAGAQYNEQFF. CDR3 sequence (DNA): TGTGCCAGCAGCGGAGCGGGAGCCCAATACAATGAGCAGTTCTTC. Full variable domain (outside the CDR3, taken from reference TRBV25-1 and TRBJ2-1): EADIYQTPRYLVIGTGKKITLECSQTMGHDKMYWYQQDPGMELHLIHYSYGVNSTEKGDLSSESTVSRIRTEHFPLTLESARPSHTSQYLCASSGAGAQYNEQFFGPGTRLTVL.

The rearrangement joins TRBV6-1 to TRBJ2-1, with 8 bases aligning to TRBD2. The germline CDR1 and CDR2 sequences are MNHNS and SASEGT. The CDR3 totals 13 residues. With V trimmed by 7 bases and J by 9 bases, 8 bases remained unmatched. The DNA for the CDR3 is TGTGCCAGCACTTCGGGGGGGTTTACTGAGCAGTTCTTC. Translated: CASTSGGFTEQFF.

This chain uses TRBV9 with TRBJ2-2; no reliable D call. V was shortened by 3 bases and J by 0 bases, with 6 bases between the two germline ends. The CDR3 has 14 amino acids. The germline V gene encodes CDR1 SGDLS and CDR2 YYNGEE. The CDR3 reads CASSGAANTGELFF. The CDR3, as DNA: TGTGCCAGCAGCGGGGCAGCGAACACCGGGGAGCTGTTTTTT.

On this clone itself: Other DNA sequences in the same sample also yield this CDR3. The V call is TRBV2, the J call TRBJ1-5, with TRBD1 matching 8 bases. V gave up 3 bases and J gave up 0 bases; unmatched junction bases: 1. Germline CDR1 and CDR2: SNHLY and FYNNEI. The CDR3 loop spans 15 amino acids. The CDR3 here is CASSEGQASNQPQHF. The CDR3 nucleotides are TGTGCCAGCAGTGAGGGACAGGCTAGCAATCAGCCCCAGCATTTT. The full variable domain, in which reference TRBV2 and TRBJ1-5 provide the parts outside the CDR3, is EPEVTQTPSHQVTQMGQEVILRCVPISNHLYFYWYRQILGQKVEFLVSFYNNEISEKSEIFDDQFSVERPDGSNFTLKIRSTKLEDSAMYFCASSEGQASNQPQHFGDGTRLSIL.

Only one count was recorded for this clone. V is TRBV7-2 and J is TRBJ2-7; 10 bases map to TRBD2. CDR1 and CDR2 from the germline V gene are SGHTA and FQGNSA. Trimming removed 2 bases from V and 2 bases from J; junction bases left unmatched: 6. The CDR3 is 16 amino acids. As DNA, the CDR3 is TGTGCCAGCAGCTTATTCGGGACTAGCGAAGCCTACGAGCAGTACTTC. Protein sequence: CASSLFGTSEAYEQYF.